This record looks at one T cell receptor (beta chain) sequence and its context. As processed by the authors: Quantification of nucleated cells was approximated via reference gene primer amplification. Assay used: immunoSEQ multiplex PCR; TCRdb lists only in-frame clones, some missing. V, J and clone size derive from that table, while D and trimming were established from the DNA sequence. The top ten clones hold about 7% of a sample with 360,000 or so clones, 90% of them seen once. This entry belongs to a study of blood T cell repertoires in COVID-19. Study information: The United States, Italy and Spain provided the acute and convalescent COVID-19 samples. The cDNA or gDNA used as material had been derived from T cells, B-cell-depleted T cells, or PBMCs.

The CDR3 has 15 residues. Trimming stripped 5 bases from V and 2 bases from J, with 15 bases between. Germline V lookup: CDR1 LNHDA, CDR2 SQIVND (reference sequence). The chain carries TRBV19 and TRBJ1-2; weak D call: TRBD1 (5 bases). The material sequenced was peripheral blood. This sequence originates from a man in his late teens or twenties with active or convalescent COVID-19. Written as DNA, the CDR3 is TGTGCCAGTAGTCCCGGGACTCGGGCAAACTATGGCTACACCTTC. Translating gives CASSPGTRANYGYTF.